Listed below are T cell receptor beta chains from one sample, sequenced in a study of lymphopenia after photon versus proton radiotherapy. Using immunoSEQ multiplex PCR, the repertoire was profiled, and TCRdb retains in-frame clones only, with some absent. The sample has approximately 45,000 clones; over 75% are singletons. Sequencing was performed on peripheral blood, taken from a patient treated with photon-based radiotherapy. These receptors were obtained from a man aged 35 to 55 with gastric cancer. The CDR3 runs from the conserved cysteine through the conserved F or W. Fields, in order: J gene, D gene, clone size, V gene, CDR3 protein, CDR3 DNA. A D gene is named only where the DNA matches it firmly. Rows give clone size only sometimes, using once, few, many, or a class for an expanded clone.

j_call: TRBJ1-4; d_call: TRBD1; clone_size: .; v_call: TRBV5-6; cdr3_aa: CASSFFGTASFLSEKLFF; cdr3_nt: TGTGCCAGCAGCTTTTTTGGGACAGCTTCTTTCCTCTCGGAAAAACTGTTTTTT
j_call: TRBJ2-5; d_call: .; clone_size: .; v_call: TRBV2; cdr3_aa: CASSEDRVQETQYF; cdr3_nt: TGTGCCAGCAGTGAAGACAGGGTCCAAGAGACCCAGTACTTC
j_call: TRBJ2-7; d_call: TRBD1; clone_size: .; v_call: TRBV6-5; cdr3_aa: CASRRDRGSYEQYF; cdr3_nt: TGTGCCAGCAGACGGGACAGGGGGTCCTACGAGCAGTACTTC
j_call: TRBJ2-5; d_call: TRBD1; clone_size: .; v_call: TRBV15; cdr3_aa: CATSRDPGTGESQYF; cdr3_nt: TGTGCCACCAGCAGAGATCCCGGGACAGGGGAAAGTCAGTACTTC
j_call: TRBJ2-3; d_call: .; clone_size: .; v_call: TRBV7-2; cdr3_aa: CASSLALGPEDTQYF; cdr3_nt: TGTGCCAGCAGCTTAGCGCTAGGTCCCGAGGATACGCAGTATTTT
j_call: TRBJ1-2; d_call: .; clone_size: .; v_call: TRBV14; cdr3_aa: CASSPYRAPTDGYTF; cdr3_nt: TGTGCCAGCAGCCCTTATCGTGCGCCCACGGATGGCTACACCTTC
j_call: TRBJ2-2; d_call: TRBD1; clone_size: .; v_call: TRBV27; cdr3_aa: CASGRDRGLGTGELFF; cdr3_nt: TGTGCCAGCGGCCGGGACAGGGGGCTTGGCACCGGGGAGCTGTTTTTT
j_call: TRBJ2-1; d_call: .; clone_size: .; v_call: TRBV30; cdr3_aa: CAWSVSQAFLPGDEQFF; cdr3_nt: TGTGCCTGGAGTGTATCACAAGCATTTCTCCCGGGGGATGAGCAGTTCTTC
j_call: TRBJ1-2; d_call: .; clone_size: .; v_call: TRBV4-1; cdr3_aa: CASSQAPGENYGYTF; cdr3_nt: TGCGCCAGCAGCCAAGCCCCCGGAGAGAACTATGGCTACACCTTC
j_call: TRBJ2-7; d_call: TRBD1; clone_size: .; v_call: TRBV7-8; cdr3_aa: CASSQGTDYEQYF; cdr3_nt: TGTGCCAGCAGCCAAGGGACAGACTACGAGCAGTACTTC
j_call: TRBJ2-7; d_call: TRBD2; clone_size: once; v_call: TRBV11-2; cdr3_aa: CASSSLAGEYEQYF; cdr3_nt: TGTGCCAGCAGCTCCCTGGCGGGGGAGTACGAGCAGTACTTC
j_call: TRBJ1-2; d_call: .; clone_size: .; v_call: TRBV4-1; cdr3_aa: CASSQILRDTSGYTF; cdr3_nt: TGCGCCAGCAGCCAAATCCTAAGGGACACTAGTGGCTACACCTTC
j_call: TRBJ1-6; d_call: .; clone_size: .; v_call: TRBV5-4; cdr3_aa: CASSLAGSYNSPLHF; cdr3_nt: TGTGCCAGCAGCTTGGCGGGCTCCTATAATTCACCCCTCCACTTT
j_call: TRBJ1-1; d_call: .; clone_size: .; v_call: TRBV27; cdr3_aa: CASSPWQTEAFF; cdr3_nt: TGTGCCAGCAGTCCCTGGCAAACTGAAGCTTTCTTT
j_call: TRBJ1-4; d_call: TRBD1; clone_size: .; v_call: TRBV27; cdr3_aa: CASSLNGRGGATNEKLFF; cdr3_nt: TGTGCCAGCAGTTTAAATGGCAGGGGGGGAGCAACTAATGAAAAACTGTTTTTT
j_call: TRBJ2-7; d_call: .; clone_size: .; v_call: TRBV5-5; cdr3_aa: CASSLDGGGHEQYF; cdr3_nt: TGTGCCAGCAGCTTGGACGGGGGAGGCCACGAGCAGTACTTC
j_call: TRBJ2-5; d_call: TRBD2; clone_size: .; v_call: TRBV7-6; cdr3_aa: CASSLAVLAETQYF; cdr3_nt: TGTGCCAGCAGCTTAGCGGTACTAGCGGAGACCCAGTACTTC
j_call: TRBJ1-3; d_call: .; clone_size: .; v_call: TRBV7-9; cdr3_aa: CASSSRSGSSSGNTIYF; cdr3_nt: TGTGCCAGCAGCTCCAGGTCAGGGTCGAGCTCTGGAAACACCATATATTTT
j_call: TRBJ2-7; d_call: TRBD2; clone_size: .; v_call: TRBV18; cdr3_aa: CASSGGGYEQYF; cdr3_nt: TGTGCCAGCTCAGGGGGGGGCTACGAGCAGTACTTC
j_call: TRBJ1-2; d_call: .; clone_size: .; v_call: TRBV10-3; cdr3_aa: CATETGTNTNYGYTF; cdr3_nt: TGTGCCACTGAAACCGGGACAAATACTAACTATGGCTACACCTTC
j_call: TRBJ2-3; d_call: .; clone_size: .; v_call: TRBV5-1; cdr3_aa: CASSRGTRTDTQYF; cdr3_nt: TGCGCCAGCAGCCGCGGGACCCGCACAGATACGCAGTATTTT
j_call: TRBJ1-5; d_call: .; clone_size: .; v_call: TRBV19; cdr3_aa: CASSPTMGLGGQPQHF; cdr3_nt: TGTGCCAGTAGTCCCACGATGGGGTTGGGGGGGCAGCCCCAGCATTTT
j_call: TRBJ2-3; d_call: .; clone_size: few; v_call: TRBV7-5; cdr3_aa: CVRSLGRRGLLTDTQYF; cdr3_nt: TGTGTCAGAAGCTTAGGTAGGCGGGGGCTGCTCACAGATACGCAGTATTTT